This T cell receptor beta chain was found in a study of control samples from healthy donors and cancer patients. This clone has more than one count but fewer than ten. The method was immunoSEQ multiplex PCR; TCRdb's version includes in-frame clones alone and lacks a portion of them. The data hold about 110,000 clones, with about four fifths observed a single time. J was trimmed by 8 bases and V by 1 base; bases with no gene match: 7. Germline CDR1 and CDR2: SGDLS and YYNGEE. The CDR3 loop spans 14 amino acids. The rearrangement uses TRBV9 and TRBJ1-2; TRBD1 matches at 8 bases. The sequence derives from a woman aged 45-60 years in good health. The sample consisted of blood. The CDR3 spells CASSVTTGGDGYTF. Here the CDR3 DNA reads TGTGCCAGCAGCGTAACCACAGGGGGAGACGGCTACACCTTC. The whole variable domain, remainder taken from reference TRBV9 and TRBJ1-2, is DSGVTQTPKHLITATGQRVTLRCSPRSGDLSVYWYQQSLDQGLQFLIQYYNGEERAKGNILERFSAQQFPDLHSELNLSSLELGDSALYFCASSVTTGGDGYTFGSGTRLTVV.